Presented here are 2 T cell receptor beta chains from one specimen sequenced in a study of technical replicates of blood from a few donors. Method: immunoSEQ multiplex PCR; TCRdb's copy keeps in-frame clones and lacks some. Of under 75,000 clones listed, approximately 96% are singletons. Sequencing was carried out using T cells isolated from PBMCs. The source of these receptors is a human donor in good health.

This chain links TRBV19 with TRBJ1-2; 9 bases fit TRBD1. Per the germline V gene, CDR1 is LNHDA and CDR2 is SQIVND (reference sequence). This CDR3 is built from 13 residues. Trimming cost V 7 bases and J 4 bases; bases outside gene matches: 4. This chain's CDR3 is CASTETGGYGYTF. In DNA, the CDR3 is TGTGCCAGTACGGAGACAGGGGGCTATGGCTACACCTTC.

This clone showed up just once. This chain links TRBV5-1 with TRBJ1-5; D may be TRBD1 (6 bases). The CDR3 consists of 13 residues. Germline-derived CDR1 and CDR2 are SGHRS and YFSETQ. Trimming stripped 5 bases from V and 8 bases from J, with 14 bases between. DNA of the CDR3: TGCGCCAGCAGTTCACAGGGCGGAGAGCCCCAGCATTTT. Protein: CASSSQGGEPQHF.